The 6 T cell receptor beta chains reported below all come from one sample, sequenced in a study of human T cells and chemical hapten exposure. Time point here: pre-sensitization, week 0. Treatment in this sample: therapeutic diphenylcyclopropenone sensitization with weekly scalp DPC. TCRdb re-analysed the RACE reads in MiXCR, keeping a single row per CDR3 protein. The sample comprises fewer than 300,000 distinct CDR3 sequences, just under 8% of which are singletons, and about 1.2% rests with the top ten. Here the sequenced sample was whole blood, taken in connection with sensitization to the hapten diphenylcyclopropenone (DPC). The receptor set was obtained from a man aged 18 to 30 with alopecia areata. Some clones in this sample may be carry-over from other donors' samples.

This clonotype was picked up a small number of times. The chain recombines TRBV11-2 with TRBJ1-2; 7 nucleotides line up with TRBD1. V dropped 3 bases and J dropped 5; count of bases not matched to a gene: 12. Germline V gene sequence: CDR1 SGHAT, CDR2 FQNNGV. The CDR3 length is 16 residues. The CDR3 loop is CASSFPVPGQIYGYTF. CDR3 DNA: TGTGCCAGCAGCTTTCCAGTCCCGGGACAGATATATGGCTACACCTTC. Filled out from reference TRBV11-2 and TRBJ1-2, the complete variable domain reads EAGVAQSPRYKIIEKRQSVAFWCNPISGHATLYWYQQILGQGPKLLIQFQNNGVVDDSQLPKDRFSAERLKGVDSTLKIQPAKLEDSAVYLCASSFPVPGQIYGYTFGSGTRLTVV.

This clonotype was seen a few times. V is TRBV13 and J is TRBJ2-1, with 7 bases fitting TRBD2. Germline CDR1 reads PRHDT; CDR2 reads FYEKMQ (reference sequence). With V trimmed by 10 bases and J by 3 bases, 6 bases remained unmatched. The CDR3 is made up of 13 amino acids. CDR3 DNA sequence: TGTGCCAACCCGAGGGACTACTACAATGAGCAGTTCTTC. This sequence encodes CANPRDYYNEQFF.

This clonotype occurred a few times. The V gene is TRBV4-3, the J gene TRBJ1-2; no firm D call. The CDR3 extends over 15 amino acids. V was pared by 0 bases and J by 0 bases, with 8 bases between. Germline CDR1 LGHNA, CDR2 YSLEER. The CDR3 sequence: CASSQDPRTNYGYTF. For the CDR3, the DNA is TGCGCCAGCAGCCAAGATCCCCGGACTAACTATGGCTACACCTTC.

This clonotype was observed once. CDR3 sequence: CASGTGAIVLPDTQYF. CDR3 nucleotides: TGTGCCAGCGGTACAGGCGCTATAGTCCTCCCAGATACGCAGTATTTT. The V and J genes are TRBV6-1 and TRBJ2-3; perhaps TRBD1 as D (5 bases). Between the trimmed V and J ends, which lost 8 bases and 4 bases, there was a span of 22 bases. The CDR3 contains 16 residues. Germline V lookup: CDR1 MNHNS, CDR2 SASEGT.

Ten or more counts support this clonotype. The chain uses TRBV20-1 and TRBJ1-1; D gene ambiguous. V lost 7 bases and J lost 4, with 13 bases in between. Germline V gene data show CDR1 as DFQATT and CDR2 as SNEGSKA (reference sequence). The CDR3 sequence is 12 residues long. The CDR3 region has the DNA TGCAGTGGGGCCGTGGGAAGCACTGAAGCTTTCTTT. As protein: CSGAVGSTEAFF.

J is TRBJ1-1 and V is TRBV4-3; D ambiguous. V lost 1 base, J lost 3 bases, and 12 bases lay in between. This CDR3 has 15 amino acids. Germline loops: CDR1 LGHNA, CDR2 YSLEER. The CDR3 bases are TGCGCCAGCAGCCAAGTAACGGGGATATACACTGAAGCTTTCTTT. Encoded protein: CASSQVTGIYTEAFF.